This TCR beta chain was identified during a study of response to subunit inactivated influenza vaccine. TCRdb re-called the RT-PCR reads through MiXCR, storing one row per CDR3 protein. Of 650,000 to 700,000 distinct CDR3 sequences listed, more than 15% are singletons. Turning to this clonotype: Its antigen is unidentified.

Per germline, CDR1 LGHNA and CDR2 YSLEER. Deletions cut 0 bases from V and 5 bases from J, with 8 bases between. This CDR3 has 15 amino acids. Points from the study as a whole: Researchers suggested that each seasonal influenza vaccination recruits few new T cells.

J is TRBJ1-6 and V is TRBV4-3; no firm D call. The sample was PBMCs from blood, taken 11 to 12 days after vaccination. The sequence was obtained from a man aged 45-60 years who received an inactivated influenza vaccine. CDR3 protein: CASSQEPDDNSPLHF. CDR3 sequence (DNA): TGCGCCAGCAGCCAAGAGCCGGACGATAATTCACCCCTCCACTTT.